This passage covers 7 T cell receptor beta chains from one sample sequenced in a study of PD-1 blockade in mismatch repair-deficient tumors. Here immunoSEQ multiplex PCR was the method, and the copy in TCRdb shows in-frame clones only, minus some. The sample includes 100,000 to 150,000 clones, 70% to 90% of them seen just once. This sample comprised peripheral blood, obtained 44 weeks after starting pembrolizumab. The receptors were sampled from an adult with mismatch repair-deficient cancer.

The chain employs TRBV27 and TRBJ2-3, with 9 bases matching TRBD2. The V gene's germline CDR1 is MNHEY and CDR2 SMNVEV (reference sequence). CDR3 size: 15 residues. J lost 5 bases, V lost 10 bases, and 13 bases had no gene match. CDR3 residues: CATKAYTSGLDTQYF. CDR3 coding DNA: TGTGCCACTAAGGCTTACACTAGCGGGTTAGATACGCAGTATTTT.

J is TRBJ1-2 and V is TRBV6-5, with 10 bases identical to TRBD1. The CDR3 consists of 14 residues. CDR1 MNHEY and CDR2 SVGAGI come from the germline V gene. Trimming cost V 5 bases and J 6 bases; bases outside gene matches: 6. The CDR3 DNA follows: TGTGCCAGCAGTCCCGACAGGGGGCGAGATGGCTACACCTTC. Translated, it gives CASSPDRGRDGYTF.

The J gene is TRBJ2-3, the V gene TRBV11-2; D possibly corresponds to TRBD1 (5 bases). CDR1 is SGHAT and CDR2 is FQNNGV in the germline V gene. The CDR3 totals 15 residues. The V end lost 0 bases, the J end lost 4 bases, and 11 bases lay between the germline ends. In DNA form, the CDR3 reads TGTGCCAGCAGCTTAGACTTAGGGGTATCAGATACGCAGTATTTT. It encodes CASSLDLGVSDTQYF.

The rearrangement joins TRBV9 to TRBJ2-5, with 9 bases matching TRBD1. The germline CDR1 and CDR2 sequences are SGDLS and YYNGEE. V shed 0 bases and J 5 bases; nucleotides not matched to a gene: 5. The CDR3 length is 15 residues. The CDR3 bases are TGTGCCAGCAGCGTAGACGGACAGGGGTGGGAGACCCAGTACTTC. Amino acids: CASSVDGQGWETQYF.

The rearrangement joins TRBV4-3 to TRBJ1-1; D might be TRBD1 (5 bases). The CDR3 has 13 amino acids. Germline CDR1 and CDR2: LGHNA and YSLEER. V dropped 5 bases and J dropped 5 bases, with 12 bases sitting between them. CDR3 nucleotides: TGCGCCAGCAGCATAAGGGGCCAGACTGAAGCTTTCTTT. Translation: CASSIRGQTEAFF.

The J gene is TRBJ2-2, the V gene TRBV11-3, with 7 bases that match TRBD1. Germline V CDR1 and CDR2: SGHNT, YENEEA. There are 13 residues in the CDR3. With V trimmed by 5 bases and J by 3 bases, 0 bases remained unmatched. Here the CDR3 DNA reads TGTGCCAGCAGCGACAGGGACACCGGGGAGCTGTTTTTT. Amino acid sequence: CASSDRDTGELFF.

The chain carries TRBV6-1 and TRBJ1-2, with TRBD1 matching over 7 bases. The CDR3 runs to 14 residues. The junction had 11 bases not matched to a gene; V was cut back by 5 bases and J by 8 bases. Per germline, CDR1 MNHNS and CDR2 SASEGT. Written as DNA, the CDR3 is TGTGCCAGCAGTCGTGGGACAGTAGAGTTCGGCTACACCTTC. Translated: CASSRGTVEFGYTF.